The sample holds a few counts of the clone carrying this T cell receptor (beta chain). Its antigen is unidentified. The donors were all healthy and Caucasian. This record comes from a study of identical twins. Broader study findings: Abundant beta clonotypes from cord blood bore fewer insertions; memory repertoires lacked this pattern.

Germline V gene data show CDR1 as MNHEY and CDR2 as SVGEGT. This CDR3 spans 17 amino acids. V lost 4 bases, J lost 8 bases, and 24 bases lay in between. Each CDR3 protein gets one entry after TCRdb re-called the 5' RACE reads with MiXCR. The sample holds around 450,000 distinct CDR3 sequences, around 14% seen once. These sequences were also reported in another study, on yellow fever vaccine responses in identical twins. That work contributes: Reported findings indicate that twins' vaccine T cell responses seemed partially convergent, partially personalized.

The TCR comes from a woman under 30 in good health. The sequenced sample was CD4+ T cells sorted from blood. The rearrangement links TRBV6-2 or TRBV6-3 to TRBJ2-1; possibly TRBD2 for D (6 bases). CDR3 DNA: TGTGCCAGCAGTTCCTTTCTAGGAACGGGGGAGAGGGATGAGCAGTTCTTC. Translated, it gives CASSSFLGTGERDEQFF.